This T cell receptor beta chain was sequenced for a study of T cells after yellow fever vaccination. TCRdb redid the calling of the 5' RACE reads with MiXCR, one entry per CDR3 protein. The sample comprises about 210,000 distinct CDR3 sequences, about 3% of which are singletons, and 3.2% rests with the top ten. As concerns this clonotype: This could be a read error, since a much larger clone is one nucleotide away.

Trimming left V 0 bases short and J 0 bases short, with 6 bases between. The CDR3 extends over 15 amino acids. Per germline, CDR1 SGHDT and CDR2 YYEEEE. The J gene is TRBJ2-2, the V gene TRBV5-6; weak D call: TRBD1 (5 bases). Material: CD4+ T cells sorted from PBMCs, obtained 10 days after the yellow fever booster vaccination. This clonotype originated in a man between 18 and 35 years old who received the YFV17D yellow fever vaccine. The CDR3 protein is CASSLVGPNTGELFF. The DNA of the CDR3 is TGTGCCAGCAGCTTGGTGGGGCCGAACACCGGGGAGCTGTTTTTT.